The 7 T cell receptor beta chains below were found in one sample sequenced in a study of blood T cell repertoires in COVID-19. Libraries were prepared by immunoSEQ multiplex PCR; TCRdb keeps only in-frame clonotypes and omits some of them. Of around 270,000 clones in the sample, more than 65% are singletons; the top ten hold roughly 14%. Sequenced sample: peripheral blood. The receptor source for this set is a person aged 65 to 79 with COVID-19, enrolled during active disease.

The chain carries TRBV5-1 and TRBJ2-2; TRBD2 agrees at 11 bases. Germline CDR1 and CDR2: SGHRS and YFSETQ. V shed 2 bases, J shed 4 bases, and the junction held 4 bases outside the gene matches. The CDR3 covers 16 residues. The CDR3 protein is CASSFSSGGFTGELFF. DNA of the CDR3: TGCGCCAGCAGCTTCTCTAGCGGGGGGTTCACCGGGGAGCTGTTTTTT.

The V gene is TRBV5-6, the J gene TRBJ2-7; 7 bases match TRBD2. This CDR3 is built from 15 residues. Germline V gene lookup returns CDR1 SGHDT and CDR2 YYEEEE. Trimming cost V 0 bases and J 2 bases; bases outside gene matches: 5. CDR3 amino acids: CASSLVSGRTYEQYF. The CDR3 DNA reads TGTGCCAGCAGCTTGGTTAGCGGGCGAACCTACGAGCAGTACTTC.

This clone was seen a single time. This rearrangement joins TRBV27 to TRBJ2-7; TRBD1 might be the D (5 bases). The CDR3 consists of 12 residues. Germline CDR1 MNHEY, CDR2 SMNVEV (reference sequence). V was shortened by 6 bases and J by 3 bases, with 9 bases between the two germline ends. CDR3 bases: TGTGCCAGCAGAAAGGGGTTCTACGAGCAGTACTTC. Protein sequence: CASRKGFYEQYF.

The chain combines TRBV5-4 with TRBJ2-7, with TRBD2 matching over 11 bases. With V trimmed by 3 bases and J by 3 bases, 2 bases remained unmatched. This CDR3 comprises 14 residues. Looked up from germline, CDR1 is SGHNT and CDR2 is YYREEE (reference sequence). The DNA of the CDR3 is TGTGCCAGCAGCTCCGGGACTAGCGGCTACGAGCAGTACTTC. Encoded protein: CASSSGTSGYEQYF. Looking up the rest from reference TRBV5-4 and TRBJ2-7 gives the full variable domain: ETGVTQSPTHLIKTRGQQVTLRCSSQSGHNTVSWYQQALGQGPQFIFQYYREEENGRGNFPPRFSGLQFPNYSSELNVNALELDDSALYLCASSSGTSGYEQYFGPGTRLTVT.

The chain recombines TRBV5-6 with TRBJ1-1, with 7 bases aligning to TRBD1. CDR1 and CDR2 (germline): SGHDT, YYEEEE. V was pared by 0 bases and J by 0 bases, with 5 bases of the junction left unmatched. CDR3 size: 16 residues. The CDR3 DNA reads as TGTGCCAGCAGCTTGGAATACAGGGGCATGAACACTGAAGCTTTCTTT. Translating gives CASSLEYRGMNTEAFF.

In regard to this clone: Different DNA sequences within this sample yield the same CDR3. The chain is built from TRBV7-8 and TRBJ1-4; tentative D call: TRBD1 (6 bases). There are 14 residues in the CDR3. V was shortened by 6 bases and J by 5 bases, with 13 bases between the two germline ends. Germline CDR1 reads SGHVS; CDR2 reads FQNEAQ. This CDR3 is CASSMTGPNEKLFF. The CDR3 DNA reads TGTGCCAGCAGTATGACAGGACCGAATGAAAAACTGTTTTTT.

This sequence joins TRBV2 and TRBJ2-7; D remains ambiguous. Germline CDR1 and CDR2: SNHLY and FYNNEI. The CDR3 sequence is 12 residues long. Trimming shortened V by 5 bases and J by 3 bases, and 8 bases separated the two germline ends. The CDR3 coding sequence is TGTGCCAGCAGTAAGGCAGGCTACGAGCAGTACTTC. Translated: CASSKAGYEQYF.